The 28 T cell receptor beta chains below were found in one sample sequenced in a study of cytotoxic CD8 clonotypes in ibrutinib-treated CLL. The assay was immunoSEQ multiplex PCR, and TCRdb's table has in-frame clones only and misses some. This repertoire shows around 6,600 clones, roughly 79% found once; its top ten account for less than 5%. This specimen consisted of PBMCs, obtained before ibrutinib treatment. Source of these receptors: a human donor with chronic lymphocytic leukemia.

The rearrangement joins TRBV20-1 to TRBJ2-5; TRBD2 is a possible D gene (5 bases). V shed 2 bases and J shed 7 bases, with 5 bases lying between them. From germline, CDR1 is DFQATT and CDR2 SNEGSKA (reference sequence). The CDR3 has 10 residues. The CDR3 protein is CSARTRTQYF. The CDR3 DNA reads as TGCAGTGCTAGAACTAGGACCCAGTACTTC.

The chain recombines TRBV11-2 with TRBJ2-4, with a weak D call TRBD1 (6 bases). V was trimmed by 6 bases and J by 2 bases, leaving 11 bases between them. The length of the CDR3 is 14 residues. Germline V gives CDR1 SGHAT, CDR2 FQNNGV. CDR3 in amino acids: CASSETGSKNIQYF. The CDR3 DNA sequence: TGTGCCAGCAGTGAAACAGGGTCCAAAAACATTCAGTACTTC. The variable domain in full, with the rest retrieved from reference TRBV11-2 and TRBJ2-4, is EAGVAQSPRYKIIEKRQSVAFWCNPISGHATLYWYQQILGQGPKLLIQFQNNGVVDDSQLPKDRFSAERLKGVDSTLKIQPAKLEDSAVYLCASSETGSKNIQYFGAGTRLSVL.

This clone showed up just a few times. One junction end does not reproduce the germline sequence, and a read error may be involved. This rearrangement joins TRBV7-9 to TRBJ1-3; no definite D call. Germline assignment: CDR1 SEHNR and CDR2 FQNEAQ (reference sequence). There are 12 residues in the CDR3. The CDR3 bases are TGTGCCAGCGGCTTCCAGGAAAACACCATATATTTT. It codes for CASGFQENTIYF. Looking up the rest from reference TRBV7-9 and TRBJ1-3 gives the full variable domain: DTGVSQNPRHKITKRGQNVTFRCDPISEHNRLYWYRQTLGQGPEFLTYFQNEAQLEKSRLLSDRFSAERPKGSFSTLEIQRTEQGDSAMYLCASGFQENTIYFGEGSWLTVV.

The V gene is TRBV6-4, the J gene TRBJ2-3, with a weak D call TRBD1 (6 bases). The CDR3 has 14 amino acids. Trimming left V 6 bases short and J 6 bases short, with 16 bases between. CDR1 and CDR2 from the germline V gene are MRHNA and SNTAGT. The CDR3 sequence is CASSPGVFVDTQYF. CDR3 DNA sequence: TGTGCCAGCAGCCCAGGGGTATTTGTGGATACGCAGTATTTT.

The sample holds a few counts of this clone. The chain combines TRBV7-9 with TRBJ1-2; D may be TRBD1 (5 bases). The CDR3 extends over 13 amino acids. The V and J ends lost 1 base and 4 bases respectively, with 7 bases between them. Germline V lookup: CDR1 SEHNR, CDR2 FQNEAQ (reference sequence). CDR3 bases: TGTGCCAGCAGCTTAGGAGGGGCCTATGGCTACACCTTC. Its protein product is CASSLGGAYGYTF. Full variable domain (outside the CDR3, taken from reference TRBV7-9 and TRBJ1-2): DTGVSQNPRHKITKRGQNVTFRCDPISEHNRLYWYRQTLGQGPEFLTYFQNEAQLEKSRLLSDRFSAERPKGSFSTLEIQRTEQGDSAMYLCASSLGGAYGYTFGSGTRLTVV.

The chain joins TRBV19 to TRBJ1-6; 7 positions match TRBD1. Germline assignment: CDR1 LNHDA and CDR2 SQIVND (reference sequence). The CDR3 has 14 residues. CDR3 bases: TGTGGCGCCGGGGGACAGAGCTATAATTCACCCCTCCACTTT. Its protein is CGAGGQSYNSPLHF. The whole variable domain, remainder taken from reference TRBV19 and TRBJ1-6, is DGGITQSPKYLFRKEGQNVTLSCEQNLNHDAMYWYRQDPGQGLRLIYYSQIVNDFQKGDIAEGYSVSREKKESFPLTVTSAQKNPTAFYLCGAGGQSYNSPLHFGNGTRLTVT.

This clone was detected a few times. The V gene is TRBV19, the J gene TRBJ2-7; TRBD2 matches 9 bases. The J segment lost 3 bases and the V segment lost 3 bases, leaving 6 bases of the junction unmatched. Germline V gene data show CDR1 as LNHDA and CDR2 as SQIVND (reference sequence). CDR3 length: 15 amino acids. DNA of the CDR3: TGTGCCAGTAGTATTCAGGGAGCGGGAGGCTACGAGCAGTACTTC. Its translation is CASSIQGAGGYEQYF.

The chain's CDR3 is CASSQDGGGLAPNEQFF. In DNA, the CDR3 is TGCGCCAGCAGCCAAGACGGAGGTGGACTAGCTCCGAATGAGCAGTTCTTC. The chain couples TRBV4-1 to TRBJ2-1; TRBD2 aligns across 8 bases. CDR1 and CDR2 from the germline V gene are MGHRA and YSYEKL. V shed 0 bases and J 7 bases; nucleotides not matched to a gene: 11. The CDR3 sequence is 17 residues long.

The CDR3 loop is CATSRVMSGNEQFF. The CDR3 coding sequence is TGTGCCACCAGCAGAGTCATGAGCGGGAATGAGCAGTTCTTC. J is TRBJ2-1 and V is TRBV15, with D possibly matching TRBD2 (6 bases). V shed 1 base and J shed 7 bases, with 11 bases lying between them. The germline V gene has CDR1 LNHNV and CDR2 YYDKDF (reference sequence). The CDR3 is made up of 14 amino acids.

Only one count was recorded for this clone. The chain employs TRBV6-6 and TRBJ1-1, with D uncertain. V was cut by 11 bases and J by 5 bases, with 9 bases left in between. Per germline, CDR1 MNHNY and CDR2 SVGAGI (reference sequence). CDR3 length: 10 residues. CDR3 DNA sequence: TGTGCCGGTGGCCGGACTGAAGCTTTCTTT. This encodes CAGGRTEAFF.

V is TRBV2 and J is TRBJ2-1; TRBD1 agrees at 7 bases. V dropped 4 bases and J dropped 4; count of bases not matched to a gene: 10. Germline CDR1 is SNHLY and CDR2 is FYNNEI. The CDR3 length is 16 residues. The CDR3: CASSGDSRGYYNEQFF. The DNA of the CDR3 is TGTGCCAGCAGTGGGGACAGCCGCGGGTATTACAATGAGCAGTTCTTC.

This clone was detected only once. V is TRBV9 and J is TRBJ2-7; 9 nucleotides agree with TRBD1. After removal of 2 bases from V and 6 bases from J, the junction contained 3 bases not matched to a gene. Germline V gives CDR1 SGDLS, CDR2 YYNGEE. This CDR3 has 13 residues. The CDR3 sequence is CASSVGQGSEQYF. The DNA for the CDR3 is TGTGCCAGCAGCGTGGGACAGGGTTCCGAGCAGTACTTC.

This chain connects TRBV29-1 to TRBJ2-2, with 7 bases that match TRBD2. CDR3 size: 14 residues. Germline loops: CDR1 SQVTM, CDR2 ANQGSEA. V shed 7 bases, J shed 5 bases, and the junction held 10 bases outside the gene matches. DNA for the CDR3: TGCAGCGGGGAGGGGTTTACGGGGACCGGGGAGCTGTTTTTT. This sequence encodes CSGEGFTGTGELFF.

The chain links TRBV5-1 to TRBJ2-3; D may be TRBD1 or TRBD2 (5 bases each). CDR3 size: 16 residues. Germline CDR1 SGHRS, CDR2 YFSETQ. With 4 bases removed from V and 2 bases from J, the gap between germline ends came to 17 bases. CDR3 sequence: CASSTSGPYYTDTQYF. The DNA of the CDR3 is TGCGCCAGCAGCACTTCGGGACCATATTACACAGATACGCAGTATTTT.

For the CDR3, the DNA is TGCAGTGCTCTAGCCTCTTTGGAGCAGTACTTC. This codes for CSALASLEQYF. V usage is TRBV20-1 and J usage is TRBJ2-7, with D possibly TRBD2 on 5 matching bases. Trimming stripped 5 bases from V and 7 bases from J, with 12 bases between. The CDR3 is 11 amino acids. Germline-derived CDR1 and CDR2 are DFQATT and SNEGSKA (reference sequence).

This clone showed up just a few times. CDR3 in amino acids: CASSVNRAAGELFF. DNA of the CDR3: TGTGCCAGCAGTGTCAACAGGGCCGCCGGGGAGCTGTTTTTT. This chain uses TRBV6-1 with TRBJ2-2, with D maybe TRBD1 (6 bases). Trimming left V 4 bases short and J 6 bases short, with 12 bases between. CDR1 is MNHNS and CDR2 is SASEGT in the germline V gene. The CDR3 is 14 residues long.

The rearrangement joins TRBV5-6 to TRBJ2-1; 12 bases line up with TRBD1. CDR1 and CDR2 from the germline V gene are SGHDT and YYEEEE. The CDR3 runs 16 residues. V lost 2 bases to trimming and J lost 7 bases; unmatched junction nucleotides: 7. The DNA for the CDR3 is TGTGCCAGCAGCTTACCGGGACAGGGGGCGAGTAATGAGCAGTTCTTC. Translation: CASSLPGQGASNEQFF.

The V gene is TRBV5-6, the J gene TRBJ1-1, with a tentative D call TRBD1 (5 bases). This CDR3 comprises 14 residues. Trimming left V 4 bases short and J 1 base short, with 11 bases between. The germline V gene has CDR1 SGHDT and CDR2 YYEEEE. For the CDR3, the DNA is TGTGCCAGCAGCGGGGGGTTAGGGAACACTGAAGCTTTCTTT. Its protein is CASSGGLGNTEAFF.

The chain employs TRBV7-3 and TRBJ2-1, with 10 bases identical to TRBD2. The CDR3 sequence is 16 residues long. Looked up from germline, CDR1 is SGHTA and CDR2 is FQGTGA. With 5 bases clipped from V and 5 bases from J, the junction kept 9 bases outside the gene matches. The CDR3 is CASSQPRGTSDNEQFF. In nucleotides, the CDR3 is TGTGCCAGCAGCCAACCTCGGGGGACTAGCGACAATGAGCAGTTCTTC.

This clone was observed a few times. The CDR3 is CASSGDRVYGYTF. CDR3 DNA sequence: TGTGCCAGCAGCGGCGACAGGGTCTATGGCTACACCTTC. V and J are TRBV5-4 and TRBJ1-2; 7 bases agree with TRBD1. The CDR3 is 13 residues long. CDR1 and CDR2 from the germline V gene are SGHNT and YYREEE (reference sequence). The ends lost 4 bases at V and 4 bases at J; junction bases unmatched: 4.

J is TRBJ1-1 and V is TRBV10-3; 7 nucleotides align to TRBD1. The CDR3 is 17 residues long. The germline V gene has CDR1 ENHRY and CDR2 SYGVKD. J gave up 5 bases and V 6 bases, and 18 bases lay outside the gene matches. CDR3 nucleotide sequence: TGTGCCATCAGGGAGACAGGGAGTGGGGTTGGTCTAACTGAAGCTTTCTTT. Its protein is CAIRETGSGVGLTEAFF.

This clone showed up just a few times. The V call is TRBV2, the J call TRBJ1-6; D unclear. This CDR3 region has 16 residues. The ends were cut back, 4 bases at V and 4 bases at J, with 14 bases in the middle. Germline-derived CDR1 and CDR2 are SNHLY and FYNNEI. The CDR3 DNA follows: TGTGCCAGCAGTGGCGTAGGTCTCCCTTATAATTCACCCCTCCACTTT. It codes for CASSGVGLPYNSPLHF. Looking up the rest from reference TRBV2 and TRBJ1-6 gives the full variable domain: EPEVTQTPSHQVTQMGQEVILRCVPISNHLYFYWYRQILGQKVEFLVSFYNNEISEKSEIFDDQFSVERPDGSNFTLKIRSTKLEDSAMYFCASSGVGLPYNSPLHFGNGTRLTVT.

The chain has TRBV19 and TRBJ1-1; D gene ambiguous. The V end lost 10 bases, the J end lost 11 bases, and 17 bases lay between the germline ends. This CDR3 spans 11 amino acids. The germline V gene has CDR1 LNHDA and CDR2 SQIVND (reference sequence). The CDR3 here is CATSGRVSAFF. The CDR3 DNA reads TGTGCCACTAGCGGGAGGGTATCGGCTTTCTTT. The complete variable domain, with remaining parts taken from reference TRBV19 and TRBJ1-1, reads DGGITQSPKYLFRKEGQNVTLSCEQNLNHDAMYWYRQDPGQGLRLIYYSQIVNDFQKGDIAEGYSVSREKKESFPLTVTSAQKNPTAFYLCATSGRVSAFFGQGTRLTVV.

The J gene is TRBJ2-1, the V gene TRBV5-4; D call uncertain. CDR3 length equals 14 residues. The germline V gene encodes CDR1 SGHNT and CDR2 YYREEE (reference sequence). V was shortened by 0 bases and J by 8 bases, with 12 bases between the two germline ends. The CDR3 region is CASSLGFFLHEQFF. Here the CDR3 DNA reads TGTGCCAGCAGCTTGGGTTTCTTTCTCCATGAGCAGTTCTTC.

CDR3 sequence: CASSPWGLAGESVSSYNEQFF. In DNA form, the CDR3 reads TGTGCCAGCAGCCCCTGGGGACTAGCGGGAGAGTCCGTGAGCTCCTACAATGAGCAGTTCTTC. The chain is built from TRBV7-6 and TRBJ2-1; 14 nucleotides align to TRBD2. J gave up 0 bases and V 5 bases, and 15 bases lay outside the gene matches. CDR1 is SGHVS, CDR2 FNYEAQ, per germline. This CDR3 has 21 residues.

In this sample, this clone turned up a few times. The chain joins TRBV19 to TRBJ2-7; maybe TRBD1 (6 bases). V was cut by 1 base and J by 7 bases, with 14 bases left in between. The CDR3 is 14 residues long. CDR1 is LNHDA, CDR2 SQIVND, per germline (reference sequence). In DNA, the CDR3 is TGTGCCAGTAGTATAGCCGGGACACTAGAAGAGCAGTACTTC. It translates to CASSIAGTLEEQYF.

This clone was detected a few times. The chain has TRBV7-2 and TRBJ1-1, with no clear D. V lost 3 bases and J lost 1, with 9 bases in between. This CDR3 is built from 14 residues. CDR1 is SGHTA, CDR2 FQGNSA, per germline. In DNA form, the CDR3 reads TGTGCCAGCAGCTTTTTTATCCAGAACACTGAAGCTTTCTTT. It translates to CASSFFIQNTEAFF.

CDR3 DNA sequence: TGTGCCAGCAGCCCTAGGGCCATGAGCTCCTACAATGAGCAGTTCTTC. Translation: CASSPRAMSSYNEQFF. The V and J genes are TRBV7-6 and TRBJ2-1; D gene uncertain. CDR1 and CDR2 from the germline V gene are SGHVS and FNYEAQ. V was trimmed by 5 bases and J by 0 bases, leaving 14 bases between them. The CDR3 loop spans 16 amino acids.